This is a list of T cell receptor beta chains from one sample in a study. In TCRdb, the 5' RACE reads were re-called with MiXCR into one record per CDR3 protein. The repertoire has 7,300 or so distinct CDR3 sequences, 35% to 50% of them found once; the top ten carry approximately 4.5%. Sequenced material: memory CD4+ T cells sorted from blood. These receptors were obtained from a female donor with breast cancer. CDR3s include the opening cysteine and the closing phenylalanine or tryptophan. The D gene is left open where the match is weak. Clone size is shown for a subset of rows, as once, few, many or a class of expanded clone.

TRBV4-3,NA,NA,TRBJ1-2,TGCGCCAGCAGCCATGATAGCCGACAGAGCTATGGCTACACCTTC,CASSHDSRQSYGYTF
TRBV20-1,NA,NA,TRBJ1-2,TGCAGTGCTAGAGATACCCCGGGGCCCCCTAGCTACACCTTC,CSARDTPGPPSYTF
TRBV4-1,NA,TRBD1,TRBJ1-2,TGCGCCAGCAGCTTGGCCCCCGGGACAGGCGATGGCTACACCTTC,CASSLAPGTGDGYTF
TRBV18,NA,TRBD1,TRBJ1-1,TGTGCCAGCTCACCAAGGAGGGGGCTTGGGTTGAACACTGAAACTTTCTTT,CASSPRRGLGLNTETFF
TRBV3-1,NA,NA,TRBJ1-1,TGTGCCAGCAGCCCCGGGGCCGTTGCCACTGAAGCTTTCTTT,CASSPGAVATEAFF
TRBV6-1,once,NA,TRBJ2-7,TGTGCCACCCACGGACAGAGCTACGAGCAGTACTTC,CATHGQSYEQYF
TRBV20-1,NA,NA,TRBJ2-5,TGCAGTGCGTCCGGGTCCTTGGGGGGCTCCCAGTACTTC,CSASGSLGGSQYF
TRBV20-1,NA,NA,TRBJ1-2,TGCAGTGCCGAGGACACCCGATCGGCTTATGGCTACACCTTC,CSAEDTRSAYGYTF
TRBV7-3,medium-sized,NA,TRBJ1-1,TGTGCCAGCAGCTCCGGGGGCGGGAACACTGAAGCTTTCTTT,CASSSGGGNTEAFF
TRBV6-2/TRBV6-3,medium-sized,NA,TRBJ2-7,TGTGCCAGCAGTTACGACTACTACGAGCAGTACTTC,CASSYDYYEQYF
TRBV4-1,NA,TRBD1,TRBJ2-7,TGCGCCAGCAGCCAAGGACCGGGACAGTCCTACGGGCAGTACTTC,CASSQGPGQSYGQYF
TRBV6-2/TRBV6-3,few,TRBD2,TRBJ2-1,TGTGCCAGCAGTTACAGTACAGGGACTAGAGTAAATGAGCAGTTCTTC,CASSYSTGTRVNEQFF
TRBV29-1,few,TRBD2,TRBJ2-3,TGCAGCGCTAGCGGGGGAGGGACAGATACGCAGTATTTT,CSASGGGTDTQYF
TRBV7-2,NA,NA,TRBJ2-3,TGTGCCAGCAGCTTAGAGATGGCTGTTACAGATACGCAGTATTTT,CASSLEMAVTDTQYF
TRBV29-1,NA,TRBD1,TRBJ1-1,TGCAGCGTCCCGGGACAGAGTACCATGAACACTGAAGCTTTCTTT,CSVPGQSTMNTEAFF
TRBV3-1,NA,TRBD1,TRBJ2-7,TGTGCCAGCAGCCAAGACAGGGGGTACGAGCAGTACTTC,CASSQDRGYEQYF
TRBV12-3/TRBV12-4,medium-sized,TRBD2,TRBJ2-1,TGTGCCAGCAGTTTAGTAGCGGGTACCTACAATGAGCAGTTCTTC,CASSLVAGTYNEQFF